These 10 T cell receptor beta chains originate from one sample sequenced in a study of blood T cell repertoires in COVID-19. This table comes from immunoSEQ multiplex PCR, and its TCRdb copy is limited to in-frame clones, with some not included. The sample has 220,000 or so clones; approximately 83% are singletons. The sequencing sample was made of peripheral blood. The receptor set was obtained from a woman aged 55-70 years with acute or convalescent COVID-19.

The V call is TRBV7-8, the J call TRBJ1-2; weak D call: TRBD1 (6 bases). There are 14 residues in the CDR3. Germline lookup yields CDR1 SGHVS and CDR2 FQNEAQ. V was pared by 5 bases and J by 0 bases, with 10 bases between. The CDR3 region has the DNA TGTGCCAGCAGCACCTCAGGGGCTAACTATGGCTACACCTTC. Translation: CASSTSGANYGYTF.

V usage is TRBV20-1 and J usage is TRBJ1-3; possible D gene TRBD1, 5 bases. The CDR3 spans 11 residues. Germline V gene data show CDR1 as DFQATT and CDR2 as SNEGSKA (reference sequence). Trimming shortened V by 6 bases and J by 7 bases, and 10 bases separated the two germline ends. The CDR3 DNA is TGCAGTGCACAAGCAGGGAACACCATATATTTT. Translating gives CSAQAGNTIYF.

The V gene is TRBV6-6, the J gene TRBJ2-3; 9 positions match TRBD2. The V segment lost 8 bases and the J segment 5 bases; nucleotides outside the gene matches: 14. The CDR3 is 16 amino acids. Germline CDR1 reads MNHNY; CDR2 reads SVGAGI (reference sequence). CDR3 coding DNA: TGTGCCAGCGTCGTGACGGCGGGGGGGCCTGTAGATACGCAGTATTTT. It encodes CASVVTAGGPVDTQYF.

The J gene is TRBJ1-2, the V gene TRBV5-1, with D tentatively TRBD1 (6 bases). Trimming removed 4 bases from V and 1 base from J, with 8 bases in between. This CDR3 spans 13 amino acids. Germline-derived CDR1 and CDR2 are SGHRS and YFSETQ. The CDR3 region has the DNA TGCGCCAGCAGCGAACAGGGTAACTATGGCTACACCTTC. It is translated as CASSEQGNYGYTF.

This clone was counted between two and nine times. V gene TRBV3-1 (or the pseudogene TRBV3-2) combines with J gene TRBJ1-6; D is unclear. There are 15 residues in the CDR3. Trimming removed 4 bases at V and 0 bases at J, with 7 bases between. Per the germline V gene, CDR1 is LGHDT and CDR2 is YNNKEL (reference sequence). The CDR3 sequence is CASSRPGSYNSPLHF. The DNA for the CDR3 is TGTGCCAGCAGCCGTCCGGGCTCCTATAATTCACCCCTCCACTTT.

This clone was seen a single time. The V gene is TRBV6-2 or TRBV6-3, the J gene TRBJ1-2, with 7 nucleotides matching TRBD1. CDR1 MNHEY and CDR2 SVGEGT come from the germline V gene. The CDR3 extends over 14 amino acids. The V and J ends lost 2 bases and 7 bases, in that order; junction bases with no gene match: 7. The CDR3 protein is CASSYATGFRGYTF. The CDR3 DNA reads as TGTGCCAGCAGTTACGCGACAGGGTTCCGTGGCTACACCTTC.

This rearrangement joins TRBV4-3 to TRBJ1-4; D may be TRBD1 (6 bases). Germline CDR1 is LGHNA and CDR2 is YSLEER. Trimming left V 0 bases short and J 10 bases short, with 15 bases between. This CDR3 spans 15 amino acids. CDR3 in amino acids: CASSQDRQVGGKLFF. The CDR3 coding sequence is TGCGCCAGCAGCCAAGATCGACAGGTCGGAGGAAAACTGTTTTTT.

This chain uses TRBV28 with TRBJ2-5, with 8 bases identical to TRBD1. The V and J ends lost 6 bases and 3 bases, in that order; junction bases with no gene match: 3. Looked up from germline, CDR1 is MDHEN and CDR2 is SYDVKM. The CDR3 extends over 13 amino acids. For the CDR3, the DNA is TGTGCCAGCAGGGGGACAGGAAAAGAGACCCAGTACTTC. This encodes CASRGTGKETQYF.

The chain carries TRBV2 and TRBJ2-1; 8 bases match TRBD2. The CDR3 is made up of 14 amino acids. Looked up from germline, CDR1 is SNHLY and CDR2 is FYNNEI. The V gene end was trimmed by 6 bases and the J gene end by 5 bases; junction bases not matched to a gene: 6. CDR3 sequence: CASRSTSDNNEQFF. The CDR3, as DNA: TGTGCCAGCAGGTCGACTAGCGATAACAATGAGCAGTTCTTC.

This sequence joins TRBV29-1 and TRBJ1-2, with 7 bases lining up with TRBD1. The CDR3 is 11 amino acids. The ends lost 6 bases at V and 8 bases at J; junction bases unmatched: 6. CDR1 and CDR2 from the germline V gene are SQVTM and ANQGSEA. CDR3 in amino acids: CSVNTGVGYTF. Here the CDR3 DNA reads TGCAGCGTAAATACAGGGGTGGGCTACACCTTC.